These T cell receptor beta chains were read from a single sample in a study of shared clonotypes between healthy human individuals. Some clones are missing from TCRdb's copy, which holds only in-frame ones; the method was immunoSEQ multiplex PCR. The sample consists of roughly 520,000 clones, approximately 94% of them appearing once. The sequenced sample consisted of naive CD4+ T cells sorted from blood. These receptors were obtained from a woman aged 25 to 39 in good health. CDR3s include the opening cysteine and the closing phenylalanine or tryptophan. D genes are given only for firm matches. Clone size is stated in some rows and not others, as once, few, many or a class when expanded.

D gene,J gene,V gene,clone size,CDR3 DNA,CDR3 protein
TRBD2,TRBJ2-7,TRBV5-1,-,TGCGCCAGCAGCCGGGGACTAGCTGTCTACGAGCAGTACTTC,CASSRGLAVYEQYF
TRBD2,TRBJ2-7,TRBV4-1,once,TGCGCCAGCAGTCCTCTAGCGGGCCTCACCTACGAGCAGTACTTC,CASSPLAGLTYEQYF
-,TRBJ2-2,TRBV11-2,-,TGTGCCAGCTTAGGGTATGCGAACACCGGGGAGCTGTTTTTT,CASLGYANTGELFF
-,TRBJ1-5,TRBV28,-,TGTGCCAGCAGTTTCCTAGGGGAGGGGGGCAATCAGCCCCAGCATTTT,CASSFLGEGGNQPQHF
TRBD1,TRBJ2-7,TRBV28,-,TGTGCCAGCAGTTTGACAGGGGTCTACGAGCAGTACTTC,CASSLTGVYEQYF
TRBD2,TRBJ2-3,TRBV11-2,-,TGTGCCAGCAGCTTAGCGAGAAGCGGGAGGATGCAAGATACGCAGTATTTT,CASSLARSGRMQDTQYF
TRBD2,TRBJ2-6,TRBV19,-,TGTGCCAGTAGTGAGTGGGAGGGTAGAACTCGTGGGGCCAACGTCCTGACTTTC,CASSEWEGRTRGANVLTF
-,TRBJ1-4,TRBV19,once,TGTGCCAGTAGCCCCCAAGGAAGTAATGAAAAACTGTTTTTT,CASSPQGSNEKLFF
-,TRBJ2-3,TRBV14,-,TGTGCCAGCAGCCAAGATCATGGAGCAGGTCGGACAGATACGCAGTATTTT,CASSQDHGAGRTDTQYF
-,TRBJ1-2,TRBV28,few,TGTGCCAGCAGTGCCCCCCAGTTTGAGGGCTACACCTTC,CASSAPQFEGYTF
-,TRBJ2-5,TRBV27,once,TGTGCCAGCAGTCCCCCCGGGGAGACCCAGTACTTC,CASSPPGETQYF
TRBD1,TRBJ1-1,TRBV19,-,TGTGCCAGTAGACAAGCAGGGGGCCTTTGGTACACTGAAGCTTTCTTT,CASRQAGGLWYTEAFF
-,TRBJ2-1,TRBV5-1,-,TGCGCCAGCAGCTGGGAAAGCTCCTACAATGAGCAGTTCTTC,CASSWESSYNEQFF
-,TRBJ2-7,TRBV6-5,-,TGTGCCAGCAGTTACTCGGGCGCCCCAATCCCCTACGAGCAGTACTTC,CASSYSGAPIPYEQYF
-,TRBJ1-2,TRBV27,-,TGTGCCAGCAGCCACCGAGGGTCGGGTGGCTACACCTTC,CASSHRGSGGYTF
-,TRBJ2-7,TRBV6-1,-,TGTGCCAGCAGAATACAGGGTTACGAGCAGTACTTC,CASRIQGYEQYF
-,TRBJ2-1,TRBV11-3,-,TGTGCCAGCAGCCGAAGGTCGGATGAGCAGTTCTTC,CASSRRSDEQFF
-,TRBJ2-3,TRBV5-1,-,TGCGCCAGCAGCCTAAGCCAGGGTGAGGGAACAGATACGCAGTATTTT,CASSLSQGEGTDTQYF
-,TRBJ2-7,TRBV28,-,TGTGCCAGCAGAAGGGGGAGGTTCGGTTCTGGGGAGCAGTACTTC,CASRRGRFGSGEQYF
-,TRBJ2-1,TRBV28,-,TGTGCCAGCAGTTTGGACAGCGGGATTCTCAATGAGCAGTTCTTC,CASSLDSGILNEQFF
TRBD1,TRBJ1-1,TRBV7-9,-,TGTGCCAGCAGCAGGAGGGACAGCCATGAAGCTTTCTTT,CASSRRDSHEAFF
-,TRBJ1-2,TRBV4-1,-,TGCGCCAGCAGCCAAGATCAGGGCAGTATCTATGGCTACACCTTC,CASSQDQGSIYGYTF
TRBD2,TRBJ2-7,TRBV18,once,TGTGCCAGCTCAGCGGGACTAGCGGGAGGTGAACACCCCTACGAGCAGTACTTC,CASSAGLAGGEHPYEQYF
-,TRBJ2-7,TRBV9,once,TGTGCCAGCAGCGTAGTGGCGGGCCCAACCTACGAGCAGTACTTC,CASSVVAGPTYEQYF
TRBD2,TRBJ2-1,TRBV7-9,-,TGTGCCAGCAGGGACCCTAGCGGGATTGTAGAGCAGTTCTTC,CASRDPSGIVEQFF
TRBD2,TRBJ2-7,TRBV27,-,TGTGCCAGCAGTTTCTACCCCTCTTTTAGCGGGGTTTCCTACGAGCAGTACTTC,CASSFYPSFSGVSYEQYF
-,TRBJ2-7,TRBV4-1,-,TGCGCCAGCAGCCAAGTGCAGGGGGGATCCTACGAGCAGTACTTC,CASSQVQGGSYEQYF